Sequencing of this TCR beta chain was carried out in a study of Ad26.COV2.S vaccination and SARS-CoV-2 variants. TCRdb's table, derived via immunoSEQ multiplex PCR, lists solely in-frame clones and lacks some. In the table there are about 400,000 clones, about four fifths of which are singletons. The treatment was: some 20 received Ad26.COV2.S at low or high dose, single or two shots; about five received placebo; per-sample allocation not given. Samples were taken on day 63 after the first vaccine or placebo injection. The CDR3 has 16 residues. V shed 6 bases, J shed 5 bases, and the junction held 11 bases outside the gene matches. CDR1 MGHRA and CDR2 YSYEKL come from the germline V gene.

The sequencing here drew on peripheral blood, taken in a trial of Ad26.COV2.S vaccine versus placebo. V and J are TRBV4-1 and TRBJ2-7; 12 positions match TRBD1. This receptor was obtained from a person aged 18-65 years who received the Ad26.COV2.S COVID-19 vaccine or a placebo. Here the CDR3 DNA reads TGCGCCAGCAGTAACTATGCCGGGACAGGGGGCCACGAGCAGTACTTC. Protein product: CASSNYAGTGGHEQYF.